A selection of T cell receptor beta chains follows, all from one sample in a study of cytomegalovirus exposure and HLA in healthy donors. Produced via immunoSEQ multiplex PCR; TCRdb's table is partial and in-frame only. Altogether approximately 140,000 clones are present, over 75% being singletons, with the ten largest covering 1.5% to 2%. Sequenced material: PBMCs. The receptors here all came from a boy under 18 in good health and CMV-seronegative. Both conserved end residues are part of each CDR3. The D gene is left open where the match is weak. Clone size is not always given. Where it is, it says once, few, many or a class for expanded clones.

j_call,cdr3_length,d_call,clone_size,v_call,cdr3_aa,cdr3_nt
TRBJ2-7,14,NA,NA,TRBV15,CATKVRQGNSEQYF,TGTGCCACCAAAGTAAGGCAGGGGAACAGCGAGCAGTACTTC
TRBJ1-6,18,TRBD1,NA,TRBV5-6,CASSLEFGTGETGSPLHF,TGTGCCAGCAGCTTGGAGTTTGGGACAGGGGAGACGGGTTCACCCCTCCACTTT
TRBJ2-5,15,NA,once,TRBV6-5,CASSYSAVTGETQYF,TGTGCCAGCAGTTACAGCGCGGTGACCGGGGAGACCCAGTACTTC
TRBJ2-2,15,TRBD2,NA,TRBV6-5,CASSKTSVNTGELFF,TGTGCCAGCAGTAAGACTAGCGTCAACACCGGGGAGCTGTTTTTT
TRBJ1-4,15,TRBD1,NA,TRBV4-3,CASSQSTGTGEKLFF,TGCGCCAGCAGCCAATCGACAGGGACAGGAGAAAAACTGTTTTTT
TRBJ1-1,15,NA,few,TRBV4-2,CASSQEEGSDTEAFF,TGTGCCAGCAGCCAAGAGGAGGGGTCCGACACTGAAGCTTTCTTT
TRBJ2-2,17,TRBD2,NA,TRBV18,CASSQLLAARRGGELFF,TGTGCCAGCTCACAACTACTAGCGGCCAGGCGGGGCGGGGAGCTGTTTTTT
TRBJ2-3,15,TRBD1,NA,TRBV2,CASIPGTGGTDTQYF,TGTGCCAGCATCCCAGGGACAGGGGGCACAGATACGCAGTATTTT
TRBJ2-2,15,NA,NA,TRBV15,CATSRGQVNTGELFF,TGTGCCACCAGCAGAGGTCAGGTAAACACCGGGGAGCTGTTTTTT
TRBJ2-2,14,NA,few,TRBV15,CATSRQTETGELFF,TGTGCCACCAGCAGACAAACAGAGACCGGGGAGCTGTTTTTT
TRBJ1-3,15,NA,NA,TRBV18,CASPEQNRVGNTIYF,TGTGCCAGCCCCGAACAGAACCGCGTGGGAAACACCATATATTTT
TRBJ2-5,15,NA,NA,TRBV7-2,CASSLGPGQQETQYF,TGTGCCAGCAGCTTAGGTCCTGGACAACAAGAGACCCAGTACTTC
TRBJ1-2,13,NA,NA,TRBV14,CASSQDNIYGYTF,TGTGCCAGCAGCCAAGATAACATTTATGGCTACACCTTC
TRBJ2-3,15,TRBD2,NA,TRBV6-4,CASGASGTSTDTQYF,TGTGCCAGCGGCGCTAGCGGGACTAGCACAGATACGCAGTATTTT
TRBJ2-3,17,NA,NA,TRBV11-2,CASSSGLSGSSTDTQYF,TGTGCCAGCAGCTCAGGACTATCAGGATCTAGCACAGATACGCAGTATTTT
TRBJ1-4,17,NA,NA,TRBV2,CASSLIGGTFSNEKLFF,TGTGCCAGCAGTCTAATTGGGGGGACCTTTTCTAATGAAAAACTGTTTTTT
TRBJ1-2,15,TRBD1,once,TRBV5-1,CASSLDRETTYGYTF,TGCGCCAGCAGCTTAGACAGGGAGACGACCTATGGCTACACCTTC
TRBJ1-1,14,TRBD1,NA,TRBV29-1,CSVGAGGKAYEAFF,TGCAGCGTTGGAGCAGGGGGCAAGGCGTATGAAGCTTTCTTT
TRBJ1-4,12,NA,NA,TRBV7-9,CSSSPPVEKLFF,TGTTCCAGCAGCCCACCAGTCGAAAAACTGTTTTTT
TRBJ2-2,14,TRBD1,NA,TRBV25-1,CASRDRETTGELFF,TGTGCCAGCAGGGACAGGGAGACCACCGGGGAGCTGTTTTTT
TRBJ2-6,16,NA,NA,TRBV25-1,CASSQELGSGANVLTF,TGTGCCAGCTCACAGGAATTAGGGTCCGGGGCCAACGTCCTGACTTTC
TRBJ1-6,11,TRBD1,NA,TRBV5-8,CASRLRGTLHF,TGTGCCAGCAGACTCAGGGGGACCCTCCACTTT
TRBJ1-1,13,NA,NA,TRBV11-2,CASSLDRGTEAFF,TGTGCCAGCAGCTTAGATCGGGGCACTGAAGCTTTCTTT
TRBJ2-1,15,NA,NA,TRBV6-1,CASGGAGESYNEQFF,TGTGCCAGCGGGGGGGCGGGGGAATCTTACAATGAGCAGTTCTTC
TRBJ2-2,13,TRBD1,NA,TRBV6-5,CASYRGATGELFF,TGTGCCAGCTACAGGGGGGCGACCGGGGAGCTGTTTTTT
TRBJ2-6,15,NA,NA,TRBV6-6,CASRGANSGANVLTF,TGTGCCAGCAGGGGGGCAAATTCGGGGGCCAACGTCCTGACTTTC
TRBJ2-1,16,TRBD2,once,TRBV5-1,CASSPRTSGRLNEQFF,TGCGCCAGCAGCCCAAGGACTAGCGGGAGGCTCAATGAGCAGTTCTTC
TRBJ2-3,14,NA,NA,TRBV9,CASSVVPSGDTQYF,TGTGCCAGCAGCGTAGTCCCCTCGGGGGATACGCAGTATTTT
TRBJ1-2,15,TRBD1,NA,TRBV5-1,CASLPGTGGLYGYTF,TGCGCCAGCCTTCCCGGGACAGGGGGCCTCTATGGCTACACCTTC
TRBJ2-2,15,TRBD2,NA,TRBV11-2,CASSFRGANTGELFF,TGTGCCAGCAGCTTTCGGGGGGCGAACACCGGGGAGCTGTTTTTT
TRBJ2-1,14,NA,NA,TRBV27,CASSFHGAGGEQFF,TGTGCCAGCAGTTTCCATGGGGCCGGCGGTGAGCAGTTCTTC
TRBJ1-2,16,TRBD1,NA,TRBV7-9,CASSLVPRTGLAHYTF,TGTGCCAGCAGCTTAGTTCCCCGGACAGGCCTTGCCCACTACACCTTC
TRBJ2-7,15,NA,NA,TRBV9,CASSVTGTPPYEQYF,TGTGCCAGCAGCGTAACCGGGACACCCCCCTACGAGCAGTACTTC
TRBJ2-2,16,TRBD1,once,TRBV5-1,CASSPAGGSGTGELFF,TGCGCCAGCAGCCCTGCAGGGGGATCGGGCACCGGGGAGCTGTTTTTT
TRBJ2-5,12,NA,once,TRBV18,CASSPNGETQYF,TGTGCCAGCTCACCAAACGGGGAGACCCAGTACTTC
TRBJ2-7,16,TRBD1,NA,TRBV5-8,CASSWGTAKSSYEQYF,TGTGCCAGCAGCTGGGGGACAGCAAAAAGCTCCTACGAGCAGTACTTC
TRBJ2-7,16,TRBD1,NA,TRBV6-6,CASSYSVGTGSREQYF,TGTGCCAGCAGTTACTCAGTCGGGACAGGAAGTCGCGAGCAGTACTTC
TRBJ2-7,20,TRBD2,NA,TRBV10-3,CAISESYHGTSGSKGDEQYF,TGTGCCATCAGTGAGTCTTATCATGGGACTAGCGGGAGTAAAGGAGACGAGCAGTACTTC
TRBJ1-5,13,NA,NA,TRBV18,CASSQQFNQPQHF,TGTGCCAGCTCACAACAGTTCAATCAGCCCCAGCATTTT
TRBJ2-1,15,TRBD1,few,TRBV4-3,CASSLGGQGTGEQFF,TGCGCCAGCAGCCTGGGGGGACAGGGGACCGGTGAGCAGTTCTTC
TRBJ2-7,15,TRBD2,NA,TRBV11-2,CASSLARREVYEQYF,TGTGCCAGCAGCTTAGCGCGACGGGAGGTCTACGAGCAGTACTTC
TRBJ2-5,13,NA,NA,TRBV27,CASSLTYQETQYF,TGTGCCAGCAGTTTAACTTACCAAGAGACCCAGTACTTC
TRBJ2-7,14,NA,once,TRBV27,CASTRVEGSYEQYF,TGTGCCAGCACCCGGGTGGAGGGTTCCTACGAGCAGTACTTC
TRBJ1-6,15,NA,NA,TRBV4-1,CASSQDPGDNSPLHF,TGCGCCAGCAGCCAAGATCCGGGAGATAATTCACCCCTCCACTTT
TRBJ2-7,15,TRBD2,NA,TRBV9,CASSEKAGAPYEQYF,TGTGCCAGCAGCGAAAAAGCGGGAGCCCCCTACGAGCAGTACTTC
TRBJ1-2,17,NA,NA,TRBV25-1,CASAPGRGRPANYGYTF,TGTGCCAGCGCCCCTGGGAGGGGCCGCCCCGCTAACTATGGCTACACCTTC
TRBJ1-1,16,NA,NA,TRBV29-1,CSVIHVGLSRNTEAFF,TGCAGCGTAATCCACGTGGGGCTAAGCAGGAACACTGAAGCTTTCTTT